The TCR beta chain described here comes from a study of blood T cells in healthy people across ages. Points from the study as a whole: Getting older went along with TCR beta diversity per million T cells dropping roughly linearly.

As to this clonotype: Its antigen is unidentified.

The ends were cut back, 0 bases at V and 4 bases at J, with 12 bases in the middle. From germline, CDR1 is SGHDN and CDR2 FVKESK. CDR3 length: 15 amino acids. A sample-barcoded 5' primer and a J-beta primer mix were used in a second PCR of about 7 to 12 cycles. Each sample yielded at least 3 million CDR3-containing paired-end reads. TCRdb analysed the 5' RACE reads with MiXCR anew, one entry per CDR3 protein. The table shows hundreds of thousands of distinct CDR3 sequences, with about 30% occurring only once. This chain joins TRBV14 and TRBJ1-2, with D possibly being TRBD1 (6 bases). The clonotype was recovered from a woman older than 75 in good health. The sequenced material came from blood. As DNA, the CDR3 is TGTGCCAGCAGCCAAGATCGGACAGCCCTCTATGGCTACACCTTC. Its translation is CASSQDRTALYGYTF. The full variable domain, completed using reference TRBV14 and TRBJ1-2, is EAGVTQFPSHSVIEKGQTVTLRCDPISGHDNLYWYRRVMGKEIKFLLHFVKESKQDESGMPNNRFLAERTGGTYSTLKVQPAELEDSGVYFCASSQDRTALYGYTFGSGTRLTVV.